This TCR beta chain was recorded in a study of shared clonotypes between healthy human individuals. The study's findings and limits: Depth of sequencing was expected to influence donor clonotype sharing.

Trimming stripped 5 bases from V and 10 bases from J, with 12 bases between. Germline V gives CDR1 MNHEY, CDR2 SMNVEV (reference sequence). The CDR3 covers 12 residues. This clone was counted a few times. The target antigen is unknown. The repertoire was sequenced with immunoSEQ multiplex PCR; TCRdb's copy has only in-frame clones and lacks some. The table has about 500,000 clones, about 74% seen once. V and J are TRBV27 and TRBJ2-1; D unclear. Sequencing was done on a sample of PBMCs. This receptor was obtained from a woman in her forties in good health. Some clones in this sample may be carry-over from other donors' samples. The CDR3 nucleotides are TGTGCCAGCAGTCCCCCCTGGGGAGAGCAGTTCTTC. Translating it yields CASSPPWGEQFF.